This paragraph reports one T cell receptor (beta chain). Its matching antigen is unknown. Attachment of unique molecular identifiers to individual cDNA molecules was performed. From the 5' RACE reads, TCRdb called clonotypes with MiXCR, one entry per CDR3 protein. The data contain over 50,000 distinct CDR3 sequences, 8% to 10% of them singletons. CDR3 length equals 15 residues. Trimming took 0 bases from V and 4 from J, leaving 12 bases between them. The germline V gene has CDR1 SNHLY and CDR2 FYNNEI. These data originate in a study of early T cells in non-severe SARS-CoV-2 infection. About the research overall: From unsorted whole blood, bulk RNA was sequenced, and the chains remained unpaired. Study-wide points: In VDJdb matching, anti-spike CD8 responses were favored while private and CD4 specificities went missing.

The rearrangement uses TRBV2 and TRBJ1-2; D remains unclear. The sample consisted of whole blood. This clonotype originated in an adult who was a healthcare worker with PCR-confirmed SARS-CoV-2 infection or an uninfected control (not recorded which). The chain's CDR3 is CASSEAPQVTYGYTF. The CDR3 DNA follows: TGTGCCAGCAGTGAAGCTCCTCAGGTTACCTATGGCTACACCTTC. Supplemented by reference TRBV2 and TRBJ1-2, the full variable domain reads EPEVTQTPSHQVTQMGQEVILRCVPISNHLYFYWYRQILGQKVEFLVSFYNNEISEKSEIFDDQFSVERPDGSNFTLKIRSTKLEDSAMYFCASSEAPQVTYGYTFGSGTRLTVV.